This TCR beta chain was identified during a study of OX40 agonist ivuxolimab in advanced cancers. V shed 6 bases and J shed 2 bases, with 10 bases lying between them. The CDR3 runs to 13 residues. CDR1 MNHEY and CDR2 SVGAGI come from the germline V gene. This clone was counted once. Produced via immunoSEQ multiplex PCR; TCRdb's table is partial and in-frame only. This sample has around 46,000 clones, with 89% found just once. This chain connects TRBV6-5 to TRBJ1-2, with TRBD1 as a possible D gene (5 bases). This material consisted of CD4+ or CD8+ T cells sorted from blood, taken in a trial of the OX40 agonist ivuxolimab. This sequence was found in an adult with an advanced solid tumor such as melanoma, head and neck, liver or kidney cancer. CDR3 protein: CASRSGGNYGYTF. As DNA, the CDR3 is TGTGCCAGCAGGTCTGGGGGGAACTATGGCTACACCTTC.